This T cell receptor beta chain originates from a study of blood T cell repertoires in COVID-19. In the original processing: From reference gene primer amplification, estimates of nucleated cell counts were derived. Profiling relied on immunoSEQ multiplex PCR, and the TCRdb table lists in-frame clones only, not all of them. V and J calls and clone size come straight from that table; D and trimming were deduced from the DNA. The sample has approximately 250,000 clones; 86% are singletons. Turning to this clone: Distinct nucleotide sequences in the sample also encode this CDR3.

The origin of this receptor is a woman in her 70s with COVID-19, enrolled during active disease. The sequencing sample was made of peripheral blood.

CDR3 nucleotide sequence: TGTGCCAGCAGCTTGTCGGGGAACACTGAAGCTTTCTTT. Residues: CASSLSGNTEAFF. The J gene is TRBJ1-1, the V gene TRBV7-9; D remains unclear. Germline CDR1 is SEHNR and CDR2 is FQNEAQ (reference sequence). Trimming pared 3 bases from V and 1 base from J, leaving 6 bases between. This CDR3 region has 13 residues.